The rows below give T cell receptor beta chains drawn from one sample of a study of neurological immune-mediated disorders. One entry per CDR3 protein, called by TCRdb with MiXCR from the 5' RACE reads. The table records more than 50,000 distinct CDR3 sequences, about 4.2% of them present only once. Material for sequencing was PBMCs. These receptors all stem from a man aged 25 to 40 with multiple sclerosis. CDR3s include the opening cysteine and the closing phenylalanine or tryptophan. A D gene is named only where the DNA matches it firmly. Clone size appears in some rows only: once, few, many, or a class for an expanded clone.

DNA	CDR3	J	length	D	V	size
TGTGCCAGCAGTTCGACTAGCGGGAGGTTTTACGAGCAGTACTTC	CASSSTSGRFYEQYF	TRBJ2-7	15	TRBD2	TRBV28	.
TGTGCCAGCAGCTCGGACACTAACTACGAGCAGTACTTC	CASSSDTNYEQYF	TRBJ2-7	13	.	TRBV7-9	many
TGTGCCAGCAGCTTCCCCGACAGGGGGCCATCCTACGAGCAGTACTTC	CASSFPDRGPSYEQYF	TRBJ2-7	16	TRBD1	TRBV6-2/TRBV6-3	many
TGCGCCAGCAGCACCGGACAGAGCTATGGCTACACCTTC	CASSTGQSYGYTF	TRBJ1-2	13	.	TRBV5-1	many
TGCAGTGGCAAGGACAGGATCAGGTCCTATAATTCACCCCTCAACTTT	CSGKDRIRSYNSPLNF	TRBJ1-6	16	TRBD1	TRBV20-1	many
TGTGCCAGCAGCCTTAAGGTTGACGGGGAGCTGTTTTTT	CASSLKVDGELFF	TRBJ2-2	13	.	TRBV11-2	many
TGTGCCAGCAGCTTTGAACGTTACAATGAGCAGTTCTTC	CASSFERYNEQFF	TRBJ2-1	13	.	TRBV5-5	.
TGCAGTGCTAGAGATTTACAGGGTGCAACTAATGAAAAACTGTTTTTT	CSARDLQGATNEKLFF	TRBJ1-4	16	.	TRBV20-1	many
TGTGCCAGCAGTGAAACCGGGACATATCTCCCTAGCACAGATACGCAGTATTTT	CASSETGTYLPSTDTQYF	TRBJ2-3	18	.	TRBV6-1	.
TGTGCCAGCAGCTTCAAGGGGGGGACTGAAGCTTTCTTT	CASSFKGGTEAFF	TRBJ1-1	13	.	TRBV3-1	many
TGTGCCACCGGGGCGGGACAGCGAAACACCGGGGAGCTGTTTTTT	CATGAGQRNTGELFF	TRBJ2-2	15	.	TRBV24-1	.
TGTGCCAGCAGTTTTGACGGAAACTATGGCTACACCTTC	CASSFDGNYGYTF	TRBJ1-2	13	.	TRBV27	many
TGTGCCAGCACCAGACACCAGGCTGAAGCTTTCTTT	CASTRHQAEAFF	TRBJ1-1	12	.	TRBV6-5	many
TGCGCCAGCAGCTTGACGGGACCTGGGACCCAGTACTTC	CASSLTGPGTQYF	TRBJ2-5	13	.	TRBV5-1	many
TGCAGTGCTAGAGATCTGGCGGGGACCTCCTACAATGAGCAGTTCTTC	CSARDLAGTSYNEQFF	TRBJ2-1	16	.	TRBV20-1	many
TGCGCCAGCAGCCTTAAGGGATACGAGCAGTACTTC	CASSLKGYEQYF	TRBJ2-7	12	.	TRBV5-1	.
TGTGCCAGCTCAGCCAAAAGGGGGACCTACGAGCAGTACTTC	CASSAKRGTYEQYF	TRBJ2-7	14	.	TRBV18	many
TGTGCCAGCGGCCGGGACAGGTGGGATTACGAGCAGTACTTC	CASGRDRWDYEQYF	TRBJ2-7	14	TRBD1	TRBV6-1	many
TGTGCCAGCAGCTTAGGACCGCAAGCGGGGGTCCTCTTC	CASSLGPQAGVLF	TRBJ2-1	13	TRBD2	TRBV7-2	many
TGCGCCAGCAGCTTGTGGGCCCCCTCCTACAATGAGCAGTTCTTC	CASSLWAPSYNEQFF	TRBJ2-1	15	.	TRBV5-1	many
TGCGCCAGCAGCACCTCTATGGTCCGGGCCAACACTGAAGCTTTCTTT	CASSTSMVRANTEAFF	TRBJ1-1	16	.	TRBV5-1	many
TGCAGTGCTAGAGGGGATGAGCAGTTCTTC	CSARGDEQFF	TRBJ2-1	10	.	TRBV20-1	many
TGTGCCAGCAGCTTAGAAGACAATGAGCAGTTCTTC	CASSLEDNEQFF	TRBJ2-1	12	.	TRBV7-6	many
TGTGCCAGCAGTTGGGGGGGACGGTCCTCTGGAAACACCATATATTTT	CASSWGGRSSGNTIYF	TRBJ1-3	16	.	TRBV6-6	many
TGCAGTGCAGGGGGAACTGGCAAACAGACCCAGTACTTC	CSAGGTGKQTQYF	TRBJ2-5	13	.	TRBV20-1	many
TGCAGTGCTCTCACAGGGGTCGGCTGGCATGAGCAGTTCTTC	CSALTGVGWHEQFF	TRBJ2-1	14	TRBD1	TRBV20-1	many
TGCGCCAGCAGCCCGCCCGGACAGGGGTTCGCAGATACGCAGTATTTT	CASSPPGQGFADTQYF	TRBJ2-3	16	TRBD1	TRBV5-1	medium-sized
TGTGCCAGCAGCCCAACCGGGACAGGGTATAGCACAGATACGCAGTATTTT	CASSPTGTGYSTDTQYF	TRBJ2-3	17	TRBD1	TRBV5-4	many
TGTGCCAGCAGCTTGTTCGGCAGGGGCTTAAAAAATGGCTACACCTTC	CASSLFGRGLKNGYTF	TRBJ1-2	16	.	TRBV5-6	many
TGCAGTGCTAGCCAAACTAAGGGGGCTCAGCCCCAGCATTTT	CSASQTKGAQPQHF	TRBJ1-5	14	TRBD1	TRBV20-1	many
TGCAGTGCTAGAACCGGACAGGACGGTCAGCCCCAGCATTTT	CSARTGQDGQPQHF	TRBJ1-5	14	TRBD1	TRBV20-1	many
TGTGCCAGCAGTTTAGTCGGACAGGTCTACGAGCAGTACTTC	CASSLVGQVYEQYF	TRBJ2-7	14	TRBD1	TRBV12-3/TRBV12-4	many
TGTGCCACCAGCAGAAACGCAGCTAAAAACACTGAAGCTTTCTTT	CATSRNAAKNTEAFF	TRBJ1-1	15	.	TRBV15	many
TGTGCCACCAGCAGAGATCCAGGGGTCACTGAAGCTTTCTTT	CATSRDPGVTEAFF	TRBJ1-1	14	.	TRBV15	many
TGTGCCAGCAGCCAACAAGCGGGCCCCCAAGAGACCCAGTACTTC	CASSQQAGPQETQYF	TRBJ2-5	15	.	TRBV3-1	many
TGTGCTAGTGCACCAGGGGGCCAAGGGTGGAATGAGCAGTTCTTC	CASAPGGQGWNEQFF	TRBJ2-1	15	TRBD1	TRBV12-5	many
TGTGCCAGCAGTTTCAACCGACAGGGGTTGGACACCGGGGAGCTGTTTTTT	CASSFNRQGLDTGELFF	TRBJ2-2	17	TRBD1	TRBV6-2/TRBV6-3	many
TGTGCCAGCAGCTTAGTGGTTTCGGGGGAGGACTATGGCTACACCTTC	CASSLVVSGEDYGYTF	TRBJ1-2	16	.	TRBV11-2	many
TGCGCCAGCAGCTTGGTTCCGGGACCCGGCAATGAGCAGTTCTTC	CASSLVPGPGNEQFF	TRBJ2-1	15	.	TRBV5-1	many
TGCGCCAGCGCCGGAGGGACTCAAGAGACCCAGTACTTC	CASAGGTQETQYF	TRBJ2-5	13	.	TRBV5-1	many
TGCGCCAGCAGCGGGGGACAGGGGCCCTACGAGCAGTACTTC	CASSGGQGPYEQYF	TRBJ2-7	14	TRBD1	TRBV5-1	many
TGTGCCAGCAGGGGACTCCGCTCTGGGGCCAACGTCCTGACTTTC	CASRGLRSGANVLTF	TRBJ2-6	15	.	TRBV11-2	many
TGTGCCAGCAGTGAGGGACTGATCTACAATGAGCAGTTCTTC	CASSEGLIYNEQFF	TRBJ2-1	14	.	TRBV2	many
TGTGCCAGCAGTTGGTCGGCTAACTATGGCTACACCTTC	CASSWSANYGYTF	TRBJ1-2	13	.	TRBV6-2/TRBV6-3	many
TGCGCCAGCAGCTTGGCAGGCAGGGGCTCTGGGGCCAACGTCCTGACTTTC	CASSLAGRGSGANVLTF	TRBJ2-6	17	.	TRBV5-1	many
TGCGCCAGCAGCGCCCCTATACTAGCGGGGGGTACAGATACGCAGTATTTT	CASSAPILAGGTDTQYF	TRBJ2-3	17	TRBD2	TRBV5-1	few
TGTGCCAGCAGCGCGCTGGTTGGTCAGCCCCAGAATTTT	CASSALVGQPQNF	TRBJ1-5	13	.	TRBV12-3/TRBV12-4	few
TGCGCCAGCAGCTTGGTAAAGTTAAACTATGGCTACACCTTC	CASSLVKLNYGYTF	TRBJ1-2	14	.	TRBV5-1	.
TGCGCCAGCAGCAAGGACAGGGGTCAGACTGAAGCTTTCTTT	CASSKDRGQTEAFF	TRBJ1-1	14	TRBD1	TRBV5-1	many
TGTGCCAGCAGCTTAAGGGGTACGAACACCGGGGAGCTGTTTTTT	CASSLRGTNTGELFF	TRBJ2-2	15	.	TRBV7-8	many
TGCAGTGCTAGGCGGGGGGGAACCGGGGAGCTGTTTTTT	CSARRGGTGELFF	TRBJ2-2	13	TRBD2	TRBV20-1	many
TGTGCCAGCAGCTACGGGACACCGAGCTCCTATAATTCACCCCTCCACTTT	CASSYGTPSSYNSPLHF	TRBJ1-6	17	.	TRBV7-2	many